Listed below are T cell receptor beta chains from one sample, sequenced in a study of blood T cell repertoires in COVID-19. Here immunoSEQ multiplex PCR was the method, and the copy in TCRdb shows in-frame clones only, minus some. Altogether some 180,000 clones are present, around 75% being singletons, with the ten largest covering 6%. The sequenced material came from peripheral blood. All receptors come from a woman between 35 and 50 years old with COVID-19, enrolled during active disease. CDR3s include the opening cysteine and the closing phenylalanine or tryptophan. A D gene is named only where the DNA matches it firmly. Clone size is given for some rows only: seen once, a few or many times, or a class if the clone is expanded.

>TRBD1|NA|TRBJ2-5|TRBV5-6
CASSVDRGPAETQYF
TGTGCCAGCAGCGTTGACAGGGGGCCGGCGGAGACCCAGTACTTC
>NA|once|TRBJ2-7|TRBV10-3
CAISAGGLSGWAYEQYF
TGTGCCATCAGTGCTGGGGGACTTTCCGGTTGGGCCTACGAGCAGTACTTC
>NA|many|TRBJ1-1|TRBV2
CASSGQWNTEAFF
TGTGCCAGCAGCGGACAGTGGAACACTGAAGCTTTCTTT
>NA|NA|TRBJ2-1|TRBV6-5
CASSYAGHTTNEQFF
TGTGCCAGCAGTTACGCTGGACATACAACCAATGAGCAGTTCTTC
>TRBD1|NA|TRBJ2-7|TRBV18
CASSPRTGVINEQYF
TGTGCCAGCTCACCACGGACAGGGGTCATCAACGAGCAGTACTTC
>NA|NA|TRBJ1-5|TRBV6-2/TRBV6-3
CASSYGGQPQHF
TGTGCCAGCAGTTACGGAGGTCAGCCCCAGCATTTT
>NA|NA|TRBJ2-1|TRBV29-1
CSVEARYNEQFF
TGCAGCGTTGAAGCCCGCTACAATGAGCAGTTCTTC
>TRBD1|NA|TRBJ1-2|TRBV6-4
CASSWTGGYGYTF
TGTGCCAGCTCGTGGACAGGGGGCTATGGCTACACCTTC
>NA|few|TRBJ2-7|TRBV5-1
CASSLNQGEQYF
TGCGCCAGCAGCCTGAACCAGGGCGAGCAGTACTTC
>TRBD2|few|TRBJ2-7|TRBV2
CASSTSGGAYEQYF
TGTGCCAGCAGTACTAGCGGTGGGGCCTACGAGCAGTACTTC
>TRBD1|NA|TRBJ1-1|TRBV2
CASSTGGSTEAFF
TGTGCCAGCAGCACAGGGGGGAGCACTGAAGCTTTCTTT
>TRBD2|NA|TRBJ2-1|TRBV6-5
CASRDTSGTYNEQFF
TGTGCCAGCAGGGATACTAGCGGAACCTACAATGAGCAGTTCTTC
>TRBD1|NA|TRBJ1-5|TRBV6-5
CASTTDRGPNQPQHF
TGTGCCAGCACCACAGACAGGGGCCCCAATCAGCCCCAGCATTTT
>NA|NA|TRBJ2-2|TRBV5-5
CAVEEGGGTGELFF
TGTGCCGTAGAGGAGGGAGGAGGGACCGGGGAGCTGTTTTTT
>NA|NA|TRBJ2-7|TRBV12-3/TRBV12-4
CASRGLGGYEQYF
TGTGCCAGCAGGGGTTTGGGGGGCTACGAGCAGTACTTC
>TRBD2|NA|TRBJ2-2|TRBV5-1
CASSSGTSGGNLWTGELFF
TGCGCCAGCAGCTCCGGGACTAGCGGGGGCAACCTTTGGACCGGGGAGCTGTTTTTT
>NA|NA|TRBJ1-5|TRBV6-5
CASKAGGNQPQHF
TGTGCCAGCAAAGCCGGAGGCAATCAGCCCCAGCATTTT
>NA|NA|TRBJ2-5|TRBV6-2/TRBV6-3
CASSYGSKETQYF
TGTGCCAGCAGTTACGGCTCAAAGGAGACCCAGTACTTC
>TRBD2|NA|TRBJ2-7|TRBV7-3
CASSSGLAGGEQYF
TGTGCCAGCAGCTCGGGACTAGCGGGGGGCGAGCAGTACTTC
>NA|NA|TRBJ2-6|TRBV6-5
CASSYAFRSGANVLTF
TGTGCCAGCAGTTACGCGTTCCGCTCTGGGGCCAACGTCCTGACTTTC
>NA|NA|TRBJ2-5|TRBV6-5
CASSYSSGLGGETQYF
TGTGCCAGCAGTTACTCGAGCGGACTAGGGGGAGAGACCCAGTACTTC